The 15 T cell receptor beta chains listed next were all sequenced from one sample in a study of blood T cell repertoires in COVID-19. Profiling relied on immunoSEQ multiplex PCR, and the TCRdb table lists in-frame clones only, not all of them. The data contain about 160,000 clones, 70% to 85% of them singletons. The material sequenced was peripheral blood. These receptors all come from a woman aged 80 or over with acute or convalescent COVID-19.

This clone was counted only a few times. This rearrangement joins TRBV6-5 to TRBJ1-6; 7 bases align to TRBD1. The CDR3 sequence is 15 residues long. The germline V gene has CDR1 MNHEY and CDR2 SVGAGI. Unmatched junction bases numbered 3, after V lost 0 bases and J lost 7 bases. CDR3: CASSYSKQGNSPLHF. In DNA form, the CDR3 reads TGTGCCAGCAGTTACTCGAAACAGGGGAATTCACCCCTCCACTTT.

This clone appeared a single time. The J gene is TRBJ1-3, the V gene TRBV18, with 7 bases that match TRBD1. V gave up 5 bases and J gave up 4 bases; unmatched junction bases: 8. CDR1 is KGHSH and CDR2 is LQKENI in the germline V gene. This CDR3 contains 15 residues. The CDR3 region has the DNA TGTGCCAGCTCAGATGGACAGGCAAGGGGAAACACCATATATTTT. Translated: CASSDGQARGNTIYF.

This CDR3 reads CASSALSSYNEQFF. The CDR3 bases are TGTGCCAGCAGTGCCCTCTCCTCCTACAATGAGCAGTTCTTC. The gene calls are TRBV25-1 and TRBJ2-1; D uncertain. The germline V and J ends were trimmed by 4 bases and 0 bases, with 7 bases remaining between them. Germline V gene sequence: CDR1 MGHDK, CDR2 SYGVNS. The CDR3 is 14 amino acids.

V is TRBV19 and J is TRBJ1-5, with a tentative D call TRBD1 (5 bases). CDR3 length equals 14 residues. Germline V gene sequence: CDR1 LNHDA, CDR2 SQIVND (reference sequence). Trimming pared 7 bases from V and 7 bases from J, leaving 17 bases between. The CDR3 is CASTEWEGWQPQHF. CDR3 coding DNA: TGTGCCAGTACCGAGTGGGAGGGGTGGCAGCCCCAGCATTTT.

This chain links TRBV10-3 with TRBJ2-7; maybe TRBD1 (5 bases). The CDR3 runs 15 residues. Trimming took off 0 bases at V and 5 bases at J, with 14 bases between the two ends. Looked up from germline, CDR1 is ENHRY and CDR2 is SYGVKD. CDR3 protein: CAISESAGKSHEQYF. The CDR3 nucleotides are TGTGCCATCAGTGAGTCAGCAGGGAAGTCCCACGAGCAGTACTTC.

CDR3 loop: CASSLSRGINSPLHF. DNA of the CDR3: TGTGCCAGCAGTTTGAGCCGGGGTATTAATTCACCCCTCCACTTT. This chain links TRBV27 with TRBJ1-6; the D is unclear. V was trimmed by 3 bases and J by 6 bases, leaving 12 bases between them. The V gene's germline CDR1 is MNHEY and CDR2 SMNVEV (reference sequence). The CDR3 is 15 amino acids.

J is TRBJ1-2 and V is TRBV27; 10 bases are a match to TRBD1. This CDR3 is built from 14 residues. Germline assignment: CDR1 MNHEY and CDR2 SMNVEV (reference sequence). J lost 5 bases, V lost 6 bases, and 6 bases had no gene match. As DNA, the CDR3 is TGTGCCAGCAGAGGGACAGGGGAATCATATGGCTACACCTTC. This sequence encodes CASRGTGESYGYTF.

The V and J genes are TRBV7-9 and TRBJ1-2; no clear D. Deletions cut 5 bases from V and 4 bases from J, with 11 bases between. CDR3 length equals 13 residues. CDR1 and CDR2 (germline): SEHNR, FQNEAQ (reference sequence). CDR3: CASSTSQRYGYTF. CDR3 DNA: TGTGCCAGCAGCACCAGTCAACGCTATGGCTACACCTTC.

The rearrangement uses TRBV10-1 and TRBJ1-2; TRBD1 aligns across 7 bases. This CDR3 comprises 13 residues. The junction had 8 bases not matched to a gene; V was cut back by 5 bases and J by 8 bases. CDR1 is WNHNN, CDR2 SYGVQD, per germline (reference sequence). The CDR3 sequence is CASSLDRLGGYTF. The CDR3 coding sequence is TGCGCCAGCAGTTTGGACAGGCTGGGGGGCTACACCTTC.

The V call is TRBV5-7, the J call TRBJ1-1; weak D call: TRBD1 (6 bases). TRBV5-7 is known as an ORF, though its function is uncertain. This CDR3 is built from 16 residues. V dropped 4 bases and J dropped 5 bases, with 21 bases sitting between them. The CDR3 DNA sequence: TGTGCCAGCAGCCTTAACAGGGCCACCCAGGGGACTGAAGCTTTCTTT. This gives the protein CASSLNRATQGTEAFF.

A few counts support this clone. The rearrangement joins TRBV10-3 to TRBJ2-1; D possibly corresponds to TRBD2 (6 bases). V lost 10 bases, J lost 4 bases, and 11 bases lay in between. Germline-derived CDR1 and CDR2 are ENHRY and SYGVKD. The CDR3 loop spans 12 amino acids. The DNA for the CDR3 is TGTGCCACAACGGGAGAATACAATGAGCAGTTCTTC. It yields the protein CATTGEYNEQFF.

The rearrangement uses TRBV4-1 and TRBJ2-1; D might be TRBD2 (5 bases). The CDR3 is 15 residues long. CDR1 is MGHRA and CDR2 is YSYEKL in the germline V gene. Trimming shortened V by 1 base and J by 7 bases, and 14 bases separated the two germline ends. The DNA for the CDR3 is TGCGCCAGCAGCCAAGTCGGAGACTACCCGAATGAGCAGTTCTTC. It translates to CASSQVGDYPNEQFF.

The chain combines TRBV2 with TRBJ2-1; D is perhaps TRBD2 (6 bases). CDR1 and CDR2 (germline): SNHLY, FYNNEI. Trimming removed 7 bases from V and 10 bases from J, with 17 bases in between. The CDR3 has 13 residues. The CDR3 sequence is CASTIRRDREQFF. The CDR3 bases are TGTGCCAGCACCATCAGGCGGGATCGGGAGCAGTTCTTC.

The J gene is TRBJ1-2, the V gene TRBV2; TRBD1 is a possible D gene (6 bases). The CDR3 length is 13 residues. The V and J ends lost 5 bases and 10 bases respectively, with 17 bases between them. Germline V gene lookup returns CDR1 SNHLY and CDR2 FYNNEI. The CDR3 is CASSFAGEADYTF. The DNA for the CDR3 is TGTGCCAGCAGTTTTGCAGGGGAAGCTGACTACACCTTC.

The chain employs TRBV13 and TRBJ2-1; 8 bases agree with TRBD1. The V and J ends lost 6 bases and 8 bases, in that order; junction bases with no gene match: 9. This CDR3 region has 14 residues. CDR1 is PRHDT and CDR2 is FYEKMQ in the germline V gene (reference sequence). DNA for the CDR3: TGTGCCAGCAGACATAATCGACAGGGGTATGAGCAGTTCTTC. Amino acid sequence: CASRHNRQGYEQFF.